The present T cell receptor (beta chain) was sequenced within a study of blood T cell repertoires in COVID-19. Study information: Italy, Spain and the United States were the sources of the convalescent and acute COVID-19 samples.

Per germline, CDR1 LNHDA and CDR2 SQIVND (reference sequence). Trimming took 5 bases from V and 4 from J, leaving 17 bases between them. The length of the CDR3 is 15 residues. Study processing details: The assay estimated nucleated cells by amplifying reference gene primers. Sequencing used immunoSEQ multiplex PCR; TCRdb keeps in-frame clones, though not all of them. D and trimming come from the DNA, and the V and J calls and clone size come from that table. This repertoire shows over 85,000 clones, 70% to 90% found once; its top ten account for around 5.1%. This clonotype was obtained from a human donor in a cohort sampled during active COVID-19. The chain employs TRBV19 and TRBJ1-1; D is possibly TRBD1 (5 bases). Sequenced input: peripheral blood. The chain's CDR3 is CASSFRMGGGTEAFF. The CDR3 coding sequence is TGTGCCAGTAGTTTCCGTATGGGCGGGGGCACTGAAGCTTTCTTT.